This TCR beta chain was sequenced for a study of cytomegalovirus exposure and HLA in healthy donors. Notes on the study in general: In a later analysis, at a false discovery rate of 0.05, over 15,000 TCR beta sequences matched HLA alleles. For most subjects, TCR beta sequences were reported to predict HLA-A and HLA-B alleles with accuracy.

Trimming at V came to 4 bases and at J to 7 bases, leaving 6 bases not matched to a gene. The CDR3 sequence is 13 residues long. Germline CDR1 is SGHRS and CDR2 is YFSETQ. The PCR had 60 Vbeta and 13 Jbeta primers. Clones were read by immunoSEQ multiplex PCR, and TCRdb kept only the in-frame ones, dropping some. The top ten clones hold roughly 1.2% of a sample with roughly 160,000 clones, 80% to 85% of them seen once. Remarks on this clone: Its antigen is not known.

Material: PBMCs. This sequence joins TRBV5-1 and TRBJ1-1; 8 positions match TRBD1. This sequence was found in a boy aged 2 to 10 in good health and CMV-seronegative. In DNA, the CDR3 is TGCGCCAGCAGCGATACAGGGGGGGGTGAAGCTTTCTTT. It encodes CASSDTGGGEAFF.